This T cell receptor (beta chain) was sequenced in a study of response to subunit inactivated influenza vaccine. General observations from the study: Authors proposed each seasonal influenza vaccination draws in few new T cells.

This clonotype was found a few times. The antigen is unknown. Each CDR3 protein gets one entry after TCRdb re-called the RT-PCR reads with MiXCR. This table has fewer than 600,000 distinct CDR3 sequences, around 7.9% appearing once. V was clipped by 2 bases and J by 0 bases, with 7 bases between them. The germline V gene encodes CDR1 SGHTA and CDR2 FQGNSA. This CDR3 spans 14 amino acids. The sample consisted of PBMCs from blood, taken roughly 24 months after vaccination. The TCR sequence derives from a man between 50 and 70 years old who received an inactivated influenza vaccine. This chain joins TRBV7-2 and TRBJ1-1; D unclear. The CDR3 DNA sequence: TGTGCCAGCAGCTTAAGTGTTGTGAACACTGAAGCTTTCTTT. Its translation: CASSLSVVNTEAFF.